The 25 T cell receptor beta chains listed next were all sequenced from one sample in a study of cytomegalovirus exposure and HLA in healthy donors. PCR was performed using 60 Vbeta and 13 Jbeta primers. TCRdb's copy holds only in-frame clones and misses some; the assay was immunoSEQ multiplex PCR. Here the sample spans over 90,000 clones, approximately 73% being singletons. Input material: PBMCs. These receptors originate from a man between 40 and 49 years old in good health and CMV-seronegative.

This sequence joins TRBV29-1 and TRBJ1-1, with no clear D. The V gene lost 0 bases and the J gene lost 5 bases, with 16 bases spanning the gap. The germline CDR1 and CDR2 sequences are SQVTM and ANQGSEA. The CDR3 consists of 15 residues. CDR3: CSVEDVLRPRTEAFF. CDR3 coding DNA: TGCAGCGTTGAAGATGTTTTGCGGCCTAGGACTGAAGCTTTCTTT.

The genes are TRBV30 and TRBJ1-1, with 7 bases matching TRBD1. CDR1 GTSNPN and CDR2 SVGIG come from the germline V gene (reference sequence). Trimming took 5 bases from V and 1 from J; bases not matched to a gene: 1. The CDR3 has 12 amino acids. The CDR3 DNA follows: TGTGCCTGGGACAGGGCGAACACTGAAGCTTTCTTT. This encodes CAWDRANTEAFF.

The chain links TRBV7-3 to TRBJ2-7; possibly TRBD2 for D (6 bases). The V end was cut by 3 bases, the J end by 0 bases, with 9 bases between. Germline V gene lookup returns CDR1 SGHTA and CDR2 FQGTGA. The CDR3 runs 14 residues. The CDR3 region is CASSFDGSSYEQYF. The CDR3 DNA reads TGTGCCAGCAGCTTCGACGGGAGCTCCTACGAGCAGTACTTC. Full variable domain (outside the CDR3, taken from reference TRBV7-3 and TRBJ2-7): GAGVSQTPSNKVTEKGKYVELRCDPISGHTALYWYRQSLGQGPEFLIYFQGTGAADDSGLPNDRFFAVRPEGSVSTLKIQRTERGDSAVYLCASSFDGSSYEQYFGPGTRLTVT.

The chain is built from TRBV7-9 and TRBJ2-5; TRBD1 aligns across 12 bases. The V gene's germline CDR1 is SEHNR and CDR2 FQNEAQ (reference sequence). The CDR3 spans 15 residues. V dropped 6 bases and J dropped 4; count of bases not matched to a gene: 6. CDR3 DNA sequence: TGTGCCAGCAGACCGGGACAGGGGGCGGGAGAGACCCAGTACTTC. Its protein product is CASRPGQGAGETQYF.

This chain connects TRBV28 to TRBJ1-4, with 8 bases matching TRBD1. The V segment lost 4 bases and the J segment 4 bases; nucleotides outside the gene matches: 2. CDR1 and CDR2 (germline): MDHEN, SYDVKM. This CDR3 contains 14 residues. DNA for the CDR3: TGTGCCAGCAGTTCAGGACAGGGTAATGAAAAACTGTTTTTT. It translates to CASSSGQGNEKLFF.

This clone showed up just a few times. CDR3 loop: CASSLGSGTSYNEQFF. CDR3 nucleotide sequence: TGCGCCAGCAGCTTGGGCTCCGGGACTAGCTACAATGAGCAGTTCTTC. The rearrangement links TRBV5-1 to TRBJ2-1; TRBD2 matches 8 bases. Trimming took 0 bases from V and 3 from J; bases not matched to a gene: 5. This CDR3 region has 16 residues. Germline lookup yields CDR1 SGHRS and CDR2 YFSETQ.

CDR3 in DNA: TGCAGCGGGGCAGATGACTACGAGCAGTACTTC. This translates into CSGADDYEQYF. The V call is TRBV29-1, the J call TRBJ2-7; no firm D call. Between the trimmed V and J ends, which lost 7 bases and 3 bases, there was a span of 10 bases. Looked up from germline, CDR1 is SQVTM and CDR2 is ANQGSEA. CDR3 length: 11 residues.

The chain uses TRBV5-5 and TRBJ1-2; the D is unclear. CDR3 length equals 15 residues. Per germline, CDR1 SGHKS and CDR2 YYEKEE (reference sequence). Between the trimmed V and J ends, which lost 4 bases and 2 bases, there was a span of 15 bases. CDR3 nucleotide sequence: TGTGCCAGCAGCCCCAACGTCGGCGGGAACTATGGCTACACCTTC. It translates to CASSPNVGGNYGYTF. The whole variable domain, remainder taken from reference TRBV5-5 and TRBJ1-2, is DAGVTQSPTHLIKTRGQQVTLRCSPISGHKSVSWYQQVLGQGPQFIFQYYEKEERGRGNFPDRFSARQFPNYSSELNVNALLLGDSALYLCASSPNVGGNYGYTFGSGTRLTVV.

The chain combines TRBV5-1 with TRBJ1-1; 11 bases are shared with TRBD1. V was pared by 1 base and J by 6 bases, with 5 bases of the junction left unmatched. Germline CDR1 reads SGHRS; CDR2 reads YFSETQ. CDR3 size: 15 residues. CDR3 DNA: TGCGCCAGCAGCTTGATGGGACAGGGGGGCGCTGAAGCTTTCTTT. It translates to CASSLMGQGGAEAFF. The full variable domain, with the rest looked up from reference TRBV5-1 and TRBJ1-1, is KAGVTQTPRYLIKTRGQQVTLSCSPISGHRSVSWYQQTPGQGLQFLFEYFSETQRNKGNFPGRFSGRQFSNSRSEMNVSTLELGDSALYLCASSLMGQGGAEAFFGQGTRLTVV.

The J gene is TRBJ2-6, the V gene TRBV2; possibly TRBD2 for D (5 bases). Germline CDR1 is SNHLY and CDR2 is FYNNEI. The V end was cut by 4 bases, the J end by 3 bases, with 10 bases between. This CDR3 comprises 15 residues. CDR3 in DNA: TGTGCCAGCAGTGTTGAGGGTAATGGGGCCAACGTCCTGACTTTC. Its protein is CASSVEGNGANVLTF.

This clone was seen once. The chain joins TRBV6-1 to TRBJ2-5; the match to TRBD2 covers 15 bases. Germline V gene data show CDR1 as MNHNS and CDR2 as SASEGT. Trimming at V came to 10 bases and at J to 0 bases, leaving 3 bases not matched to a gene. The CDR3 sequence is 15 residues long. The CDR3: CATGTSGGYQETQYF. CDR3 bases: TGTGCCACCGGGACTAGCGGGGGGTACCAAGAGACCCAGTACTTC.

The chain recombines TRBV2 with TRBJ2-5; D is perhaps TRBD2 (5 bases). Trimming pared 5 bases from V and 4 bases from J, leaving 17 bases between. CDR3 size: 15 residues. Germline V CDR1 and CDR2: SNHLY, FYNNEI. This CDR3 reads CASSPLALEVETQYF. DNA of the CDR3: TGTGCCAGCAGTCCCCTAGCCCTAGAGGTAGAGACCCAGTACTTC.

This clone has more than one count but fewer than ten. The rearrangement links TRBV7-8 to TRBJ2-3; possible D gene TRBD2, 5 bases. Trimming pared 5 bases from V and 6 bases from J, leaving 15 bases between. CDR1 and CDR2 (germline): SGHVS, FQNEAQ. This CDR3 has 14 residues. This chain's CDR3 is CASSKSGVLDTQYF. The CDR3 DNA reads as TGTGCCAGCAGCAAAAGCGGCGTTCTGGATACGCAGTATTTT.

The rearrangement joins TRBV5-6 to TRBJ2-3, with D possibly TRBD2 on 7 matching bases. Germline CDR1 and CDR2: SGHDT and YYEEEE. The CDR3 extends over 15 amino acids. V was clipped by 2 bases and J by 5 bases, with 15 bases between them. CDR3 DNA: TGTGCCAGCAGCTTATCACGCGGGGGCGTAGATACGCAGTATTTT. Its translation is CASSLSRGGVDTQYF. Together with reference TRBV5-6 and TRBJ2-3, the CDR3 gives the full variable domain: DAGVTQSPTHLIKTRGQQVTLRCSPKSGHDTVSWYQQALGQGPQFIFQYYEEEERQRGNFPDRFSGHQFPNYSSELNVNALLLGDSALYLCASSLSRGGVDTQYFGPGTRLTVL.

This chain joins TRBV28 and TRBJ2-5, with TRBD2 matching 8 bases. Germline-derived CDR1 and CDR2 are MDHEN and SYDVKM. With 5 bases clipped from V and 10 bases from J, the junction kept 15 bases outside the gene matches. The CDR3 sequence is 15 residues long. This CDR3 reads CASSTLGGGLRDQYF. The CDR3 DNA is TGTGCCAGCAGTACTCTCGGGGGGGGTTTACGTGACCAGTACTTC.

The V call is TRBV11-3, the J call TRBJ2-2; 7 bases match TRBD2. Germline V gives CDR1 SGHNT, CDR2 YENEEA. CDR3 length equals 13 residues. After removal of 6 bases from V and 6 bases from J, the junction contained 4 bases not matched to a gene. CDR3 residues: CASSPSGAGELFF. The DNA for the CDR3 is TGTGCCAGCAGTCCCAGCGGGGCCGGGGAGCTGTTTTTT.

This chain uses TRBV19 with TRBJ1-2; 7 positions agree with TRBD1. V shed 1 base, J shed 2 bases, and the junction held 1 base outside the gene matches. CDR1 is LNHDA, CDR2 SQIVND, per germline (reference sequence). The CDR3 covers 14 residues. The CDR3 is CASSIGRGNYGYTF. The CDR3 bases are TGTGCCAGTAGTATAGGCAGGGGGAACTATGGCTACACCTTC. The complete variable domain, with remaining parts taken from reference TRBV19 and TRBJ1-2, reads DGGITQSPKYLFRKEGQNVTLSCEQNLNHDAMYWYRQDPGQGLRLIYYSQIVNDFQKGDIAEGYSVSREKKESFPLTVTSAQKNPTAFYLCASSIGRGNYGYTFGSGTRLTVV.

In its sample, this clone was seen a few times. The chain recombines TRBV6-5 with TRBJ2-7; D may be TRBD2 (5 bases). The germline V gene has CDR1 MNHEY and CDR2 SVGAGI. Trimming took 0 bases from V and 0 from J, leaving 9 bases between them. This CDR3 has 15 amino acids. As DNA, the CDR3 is TGTGCCAGCAGTTACTCGGCGGGCGGCTCCTACGAGCAGTACTTC. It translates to CASSYSAGGSYEQYF.

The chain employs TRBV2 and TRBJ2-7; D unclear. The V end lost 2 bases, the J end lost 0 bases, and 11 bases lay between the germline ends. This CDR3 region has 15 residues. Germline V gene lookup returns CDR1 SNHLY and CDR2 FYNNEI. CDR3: CASSELAVFSYEQYF. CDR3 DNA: TGTGCCAGCAGTGAACTGGCAGTCTTCTCCTACGAGCAGTACTTC.

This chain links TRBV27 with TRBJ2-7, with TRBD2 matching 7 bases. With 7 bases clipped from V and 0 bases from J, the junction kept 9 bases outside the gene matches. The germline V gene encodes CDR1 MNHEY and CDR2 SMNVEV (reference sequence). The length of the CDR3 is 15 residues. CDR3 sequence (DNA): TGTGCCAGCAAGTTTACGGGGGGAAGCTCCTACGAGCAGTACTTC. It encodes CASKFTGGSSYEQYF.

Here the CDR3 reads CASNVGRAGANTGELFF. CDR3 sequence (DNA): TGCGCCAGCAACGTAGGCAGGGCAGGAGCGAACACCGGGGAGCTGTTTTTT. The J gene is TRBJ2-2, the V gene TRBV10-1; maybe TRBD1 (5 bases). Between the trimmed V and J ends, which lost 7 bases and 0 bases, there was a span of 18 bases. CDR1 is WNHNN and CDR2 is SYGVQD in the germline V gene (reference sequence). The CDR3 runs 17 residues.

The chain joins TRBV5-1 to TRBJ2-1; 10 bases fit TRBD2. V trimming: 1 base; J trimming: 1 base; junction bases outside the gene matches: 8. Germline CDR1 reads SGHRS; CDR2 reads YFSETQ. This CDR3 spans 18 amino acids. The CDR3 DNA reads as TGCGCCAGCAGCTTGCGGGAGCTAGCGGGGGTTTCCTACAATGAGCAGTTCTTC. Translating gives CASSLRELAGVSYNEQFF.

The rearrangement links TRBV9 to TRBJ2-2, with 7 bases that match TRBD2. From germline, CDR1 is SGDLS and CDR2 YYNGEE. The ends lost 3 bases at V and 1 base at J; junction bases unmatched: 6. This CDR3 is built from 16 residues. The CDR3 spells CASSATGTKNTGELFF. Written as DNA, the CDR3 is TGTGCCAGCAGCGCTACCGGGACTAAGAACACCGGGGAGCTGTTTTTT.

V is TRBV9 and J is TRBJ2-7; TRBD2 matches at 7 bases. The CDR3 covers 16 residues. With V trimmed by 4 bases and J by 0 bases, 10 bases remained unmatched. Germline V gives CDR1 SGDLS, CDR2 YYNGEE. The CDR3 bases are TGTGCCAGCAGCCGGGGGGTGACCGCTAGCTCCTACGAGCAGTACTTC. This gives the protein CASSRGVTASSYEQYF. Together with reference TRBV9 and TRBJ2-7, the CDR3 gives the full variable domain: DSGVTQTPKHLITATGQRVTLRCSPRSGDLSVYWYQQSLDQGLQFLIQYYNGEERAKGNILERFSAQQFPDLHSELNLSSLELGDSALYFCASSRGVTASSYEQYFGPGTRLTVT.

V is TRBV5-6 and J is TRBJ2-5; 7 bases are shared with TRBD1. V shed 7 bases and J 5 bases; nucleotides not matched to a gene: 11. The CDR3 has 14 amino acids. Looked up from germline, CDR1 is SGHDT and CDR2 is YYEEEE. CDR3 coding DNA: TGTGCCAGCTACGTCCAGGGGGTGTGGGAGACCCAGTACTTC. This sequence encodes CASYVQGVWETQYF.